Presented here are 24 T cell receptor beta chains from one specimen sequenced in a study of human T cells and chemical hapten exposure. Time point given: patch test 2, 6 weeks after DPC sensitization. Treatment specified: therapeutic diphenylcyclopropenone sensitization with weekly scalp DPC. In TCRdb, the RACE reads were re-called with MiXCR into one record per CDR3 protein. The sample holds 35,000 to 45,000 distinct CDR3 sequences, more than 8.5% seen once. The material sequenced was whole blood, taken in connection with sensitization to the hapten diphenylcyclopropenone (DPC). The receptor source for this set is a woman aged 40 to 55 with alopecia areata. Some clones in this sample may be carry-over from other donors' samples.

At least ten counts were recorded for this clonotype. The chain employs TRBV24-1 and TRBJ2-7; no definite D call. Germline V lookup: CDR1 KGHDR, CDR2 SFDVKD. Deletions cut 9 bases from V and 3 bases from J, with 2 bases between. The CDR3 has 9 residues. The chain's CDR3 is CATGYEQYF. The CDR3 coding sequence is TGTGCCACCGGCTACGAGCAGTACTTC.

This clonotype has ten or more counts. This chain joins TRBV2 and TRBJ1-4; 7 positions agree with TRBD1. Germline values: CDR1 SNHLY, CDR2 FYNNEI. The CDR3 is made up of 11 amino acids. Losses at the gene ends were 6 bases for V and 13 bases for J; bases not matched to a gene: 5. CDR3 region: CASRDRSVLFF. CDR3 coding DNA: TGTGCCAGCAGGGACAGGTCCGTACTGTTTTTT.

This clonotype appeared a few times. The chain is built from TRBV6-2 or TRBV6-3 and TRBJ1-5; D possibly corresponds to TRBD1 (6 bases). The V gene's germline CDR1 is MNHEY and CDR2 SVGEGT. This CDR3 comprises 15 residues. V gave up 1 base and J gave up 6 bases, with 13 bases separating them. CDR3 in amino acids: CASSYLQGRGQPQHF. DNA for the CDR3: TGTGCCAGCAGTTACTTACAGGGCCGGGGTCAGCCCCAGCATTTT.

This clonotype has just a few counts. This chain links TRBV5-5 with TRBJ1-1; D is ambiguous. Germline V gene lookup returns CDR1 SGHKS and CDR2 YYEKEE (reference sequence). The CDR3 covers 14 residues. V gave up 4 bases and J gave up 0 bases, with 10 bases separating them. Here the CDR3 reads CASSAGYMNTEAFF. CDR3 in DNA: TGTGCCAGCAGCGCAGGATACATGAACACTGAAGCTTTCTTT.

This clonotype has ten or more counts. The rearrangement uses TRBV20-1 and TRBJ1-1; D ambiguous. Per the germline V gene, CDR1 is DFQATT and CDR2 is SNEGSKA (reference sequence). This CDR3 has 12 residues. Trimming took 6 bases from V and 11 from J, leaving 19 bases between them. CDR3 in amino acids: CSAVLMGARAFF. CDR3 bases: TGCAGTGCCGTCCTTATGGGAGCGAGGGCTTTCTTT.

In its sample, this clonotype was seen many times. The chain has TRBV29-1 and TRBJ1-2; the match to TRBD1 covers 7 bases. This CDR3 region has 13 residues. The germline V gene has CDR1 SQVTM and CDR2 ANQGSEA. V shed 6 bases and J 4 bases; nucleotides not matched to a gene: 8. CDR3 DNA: TGCAGCGTAACGACAGGGAGCGGCTATGGCTACACCTTC. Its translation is CSVTTGSGYGYTF.

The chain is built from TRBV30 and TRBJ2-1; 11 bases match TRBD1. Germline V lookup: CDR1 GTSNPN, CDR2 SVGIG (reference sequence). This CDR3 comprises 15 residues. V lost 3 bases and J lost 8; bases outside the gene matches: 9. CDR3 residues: CAWRGGQGAWDEQFF. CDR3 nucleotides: TGTGCCTGGAGGGGAGGACAGGGGGCGTGGGATGAGCAGTTCTTC.

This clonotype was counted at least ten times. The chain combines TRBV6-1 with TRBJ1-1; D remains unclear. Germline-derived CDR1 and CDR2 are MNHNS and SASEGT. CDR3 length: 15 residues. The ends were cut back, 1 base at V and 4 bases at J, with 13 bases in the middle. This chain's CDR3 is CASSEVDEGGTEAFF. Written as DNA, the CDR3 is TGTGCCAGCAGTGAAGTAGACGAAGGAGGCACTGAAGCTTTCTTT.

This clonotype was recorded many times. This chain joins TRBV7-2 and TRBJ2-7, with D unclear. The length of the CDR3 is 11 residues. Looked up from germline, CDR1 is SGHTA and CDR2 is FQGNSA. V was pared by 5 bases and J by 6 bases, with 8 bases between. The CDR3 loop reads CASSPKVEQYF. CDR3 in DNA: TGTGCCAGCAGCCCAAAAGTCGAGCAGTACTTC.

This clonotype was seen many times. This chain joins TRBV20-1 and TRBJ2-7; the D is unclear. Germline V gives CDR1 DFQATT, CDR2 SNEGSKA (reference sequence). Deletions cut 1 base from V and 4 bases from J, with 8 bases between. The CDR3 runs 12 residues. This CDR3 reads CSARALNYEQYF. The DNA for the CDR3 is TGCAGTGCTAGAGCTCTCAATTACGAGCAGTACTTC.

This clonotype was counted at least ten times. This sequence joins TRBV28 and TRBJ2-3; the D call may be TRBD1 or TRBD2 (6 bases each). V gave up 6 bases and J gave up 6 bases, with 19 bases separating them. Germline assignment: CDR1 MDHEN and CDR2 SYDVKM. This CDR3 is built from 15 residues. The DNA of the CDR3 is TGTGCCAGCAGGGGTTCGATCGGGGGCGCGGATACGCAGTATTTT. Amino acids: CASRGSIGGADTQYF.

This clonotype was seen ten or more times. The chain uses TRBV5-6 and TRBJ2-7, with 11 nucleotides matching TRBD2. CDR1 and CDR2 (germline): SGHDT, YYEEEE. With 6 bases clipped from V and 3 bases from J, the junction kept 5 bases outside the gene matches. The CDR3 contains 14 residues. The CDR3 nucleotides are TGTGCCAGCACGATACTAGCGGGGGTCTACGAGCAGTACTTC. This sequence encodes CASTILAGVYEQYF.

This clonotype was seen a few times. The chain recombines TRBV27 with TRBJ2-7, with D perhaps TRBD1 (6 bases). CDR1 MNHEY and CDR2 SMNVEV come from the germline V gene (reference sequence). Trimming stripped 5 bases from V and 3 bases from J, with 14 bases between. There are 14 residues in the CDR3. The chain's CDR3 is CASSDGTRGYEQYF. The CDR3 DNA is TGTGCCAGCAGTGACGGGACAAGGGGCTACGAGCAGTACTTC.

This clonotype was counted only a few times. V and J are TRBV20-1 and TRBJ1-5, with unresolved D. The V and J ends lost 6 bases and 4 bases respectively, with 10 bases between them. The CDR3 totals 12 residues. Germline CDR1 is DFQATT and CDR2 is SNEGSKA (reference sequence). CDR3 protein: CSASDGNQPQHF. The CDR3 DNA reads TGCAGTGCATCGGACGGGAATCAGCCCCAGCATTTT.

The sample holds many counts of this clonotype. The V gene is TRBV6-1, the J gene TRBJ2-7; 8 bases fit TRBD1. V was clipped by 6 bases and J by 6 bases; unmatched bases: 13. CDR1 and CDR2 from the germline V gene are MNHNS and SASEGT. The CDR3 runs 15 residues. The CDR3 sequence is CASSPTGDVLGEQYF. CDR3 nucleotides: TGTGCCAGCAGCCCGACAGGGGACGTCTTGGGCGAGCAGTACTTC.

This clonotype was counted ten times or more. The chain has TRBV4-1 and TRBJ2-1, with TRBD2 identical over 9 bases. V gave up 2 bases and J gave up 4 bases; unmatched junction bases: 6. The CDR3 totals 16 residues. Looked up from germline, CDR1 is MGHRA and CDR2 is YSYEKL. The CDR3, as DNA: TGCGCCAGCAGCCAAAGTGAGCGGGGGGTGTACAATGAGCAGTTCTTC. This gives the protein CASSQSERGVYNEQFF.

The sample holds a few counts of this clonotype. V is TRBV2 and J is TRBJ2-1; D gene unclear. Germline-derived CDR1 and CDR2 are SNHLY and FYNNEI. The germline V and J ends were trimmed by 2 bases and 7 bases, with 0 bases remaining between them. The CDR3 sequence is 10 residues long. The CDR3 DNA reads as TGTGCCAGCAGTGAAAATGAGCAGTTCTTC. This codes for CASSENEQFF.

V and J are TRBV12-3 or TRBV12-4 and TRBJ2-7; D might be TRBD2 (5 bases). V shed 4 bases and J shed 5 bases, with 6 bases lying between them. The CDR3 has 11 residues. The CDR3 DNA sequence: TGTGCCAGCAGTTCGAGGGACGAGCAGTACTTC. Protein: CASSSRDEQYF.

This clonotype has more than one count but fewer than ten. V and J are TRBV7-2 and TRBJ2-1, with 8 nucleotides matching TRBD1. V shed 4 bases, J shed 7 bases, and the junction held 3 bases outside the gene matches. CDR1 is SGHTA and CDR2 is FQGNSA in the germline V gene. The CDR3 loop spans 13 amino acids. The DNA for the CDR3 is TGTGCCAGCAGCTCAGACAGGGGTAATGAGCAGTTCTTC. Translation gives CASSSDRGNEQFF.

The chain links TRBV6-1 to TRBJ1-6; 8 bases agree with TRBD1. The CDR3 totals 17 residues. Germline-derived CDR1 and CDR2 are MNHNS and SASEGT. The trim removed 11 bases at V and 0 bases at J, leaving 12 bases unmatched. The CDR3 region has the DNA TGTGCCTGCCAGGGGGCCCTAACGAGCTCCTATAATTCACCCCTCCACTTT. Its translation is CACQGALTSSYNSPLHF.

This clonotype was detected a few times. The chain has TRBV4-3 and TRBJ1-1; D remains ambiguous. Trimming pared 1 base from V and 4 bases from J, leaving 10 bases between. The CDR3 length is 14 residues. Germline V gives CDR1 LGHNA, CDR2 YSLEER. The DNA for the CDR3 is TGCGCCAGCAGCCAAGGGACGAGCGGCACTGAAGCTTTCTTT. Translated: CASSQGTSGTEAFF.

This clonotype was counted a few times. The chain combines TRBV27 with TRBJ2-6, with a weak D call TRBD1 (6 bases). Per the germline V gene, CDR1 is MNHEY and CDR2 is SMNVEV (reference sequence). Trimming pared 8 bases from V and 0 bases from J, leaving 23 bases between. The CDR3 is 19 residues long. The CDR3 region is CASSFIWSGALSGANVLTF. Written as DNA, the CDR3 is TGTGCCAGCTCATTCATCTGGTCAGGGGCCCTCTCTGGGGCCAACGTCCTGACTTTC. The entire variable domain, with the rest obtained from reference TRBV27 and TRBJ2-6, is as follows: EAQVTQNPRYLITVTGKKLTVTCSQNMNHEYMSWYRQDPGLGLRQIYYSMNVEVTDKGDVPEGYKVSRKEKRNFPLILESPSPNQTSLYFCASSFIWSGALSGANVLTFGAGSRLTVL.

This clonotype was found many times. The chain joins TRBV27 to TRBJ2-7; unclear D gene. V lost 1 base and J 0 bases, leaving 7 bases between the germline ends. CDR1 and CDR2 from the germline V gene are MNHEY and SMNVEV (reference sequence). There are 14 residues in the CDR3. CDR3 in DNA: TGTGCCAGCAGTTTATACGGCAGCTCCTACGAGCAGTACTTC. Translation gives CASSLYGSSYEQYF.

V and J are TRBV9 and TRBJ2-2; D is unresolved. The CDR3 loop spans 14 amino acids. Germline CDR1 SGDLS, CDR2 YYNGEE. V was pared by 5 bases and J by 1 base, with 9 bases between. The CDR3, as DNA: TGTGCCAGCAGTGCCTATGGGAACACCGGGGAGCTGTTTTTT. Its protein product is CASSAYGNTGELFF.